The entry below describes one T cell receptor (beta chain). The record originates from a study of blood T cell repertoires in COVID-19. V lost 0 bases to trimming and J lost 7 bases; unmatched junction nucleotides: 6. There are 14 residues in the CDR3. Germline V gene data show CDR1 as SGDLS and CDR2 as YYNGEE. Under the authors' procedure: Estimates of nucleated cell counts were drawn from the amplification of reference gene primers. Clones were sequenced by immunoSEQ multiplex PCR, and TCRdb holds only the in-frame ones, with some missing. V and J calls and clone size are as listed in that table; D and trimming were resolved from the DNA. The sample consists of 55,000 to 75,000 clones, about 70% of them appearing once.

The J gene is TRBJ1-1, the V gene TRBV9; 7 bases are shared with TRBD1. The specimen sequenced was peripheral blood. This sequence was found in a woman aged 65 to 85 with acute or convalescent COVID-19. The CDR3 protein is CASSVGGGAYEAFF. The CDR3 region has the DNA TGTGCCAGCAGCGTAGGAGGGGGCGCGTATGAAGCTTTCTTT.